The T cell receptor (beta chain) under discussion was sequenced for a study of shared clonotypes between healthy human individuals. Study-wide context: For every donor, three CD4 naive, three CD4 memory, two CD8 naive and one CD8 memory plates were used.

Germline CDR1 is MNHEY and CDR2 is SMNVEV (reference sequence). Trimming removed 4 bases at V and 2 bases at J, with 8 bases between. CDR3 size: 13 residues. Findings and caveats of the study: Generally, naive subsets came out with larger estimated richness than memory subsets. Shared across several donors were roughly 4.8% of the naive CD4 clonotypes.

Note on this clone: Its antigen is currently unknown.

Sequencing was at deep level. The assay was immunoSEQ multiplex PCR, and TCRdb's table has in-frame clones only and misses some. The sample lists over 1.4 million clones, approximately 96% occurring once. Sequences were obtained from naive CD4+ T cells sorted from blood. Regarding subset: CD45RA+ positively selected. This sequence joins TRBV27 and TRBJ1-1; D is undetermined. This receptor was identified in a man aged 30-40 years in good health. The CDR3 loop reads CASSSYPNTEAFF. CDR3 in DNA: TGTGCCAGCAGTTCTTATCCCAACACTGAAGCTTTCTTT.